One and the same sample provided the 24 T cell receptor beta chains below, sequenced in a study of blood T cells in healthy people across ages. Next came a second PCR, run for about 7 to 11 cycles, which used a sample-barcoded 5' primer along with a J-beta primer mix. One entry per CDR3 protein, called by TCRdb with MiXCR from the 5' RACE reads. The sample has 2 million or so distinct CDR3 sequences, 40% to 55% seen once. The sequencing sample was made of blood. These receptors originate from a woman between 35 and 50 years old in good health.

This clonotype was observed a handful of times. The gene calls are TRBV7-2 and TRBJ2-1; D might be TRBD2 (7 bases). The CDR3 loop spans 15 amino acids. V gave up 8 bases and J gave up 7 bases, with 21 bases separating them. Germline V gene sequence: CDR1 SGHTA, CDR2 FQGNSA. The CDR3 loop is CASRKGRGGINEQFF. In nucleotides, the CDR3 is TGTGCCAGCCGAAAGGGGAGGGGGGGGATAAATGAGCAGTTCTTC.

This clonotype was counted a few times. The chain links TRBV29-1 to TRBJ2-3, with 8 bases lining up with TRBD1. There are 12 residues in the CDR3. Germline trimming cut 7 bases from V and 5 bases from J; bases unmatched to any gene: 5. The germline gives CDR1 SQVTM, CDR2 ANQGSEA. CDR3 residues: CSAGQGLDTQYF. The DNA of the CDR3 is TGCAGCGCTGGACAGGGCCTAGATACGCAGTATTTT.

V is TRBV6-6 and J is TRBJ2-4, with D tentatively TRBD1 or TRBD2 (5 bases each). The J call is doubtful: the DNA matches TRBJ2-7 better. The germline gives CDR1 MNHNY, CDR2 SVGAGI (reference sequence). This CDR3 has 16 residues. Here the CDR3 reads CASSYGVGTGNYEQYF. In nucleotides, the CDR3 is TGTGCCAGCAGTTACGGGGTAGGGACGGGGAACTACGAGCAGTACTTC.

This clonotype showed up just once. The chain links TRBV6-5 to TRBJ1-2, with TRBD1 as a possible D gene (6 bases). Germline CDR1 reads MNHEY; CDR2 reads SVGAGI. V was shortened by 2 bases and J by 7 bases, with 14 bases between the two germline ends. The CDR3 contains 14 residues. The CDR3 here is CASSYAGRGSGYTF. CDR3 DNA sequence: TGTGCCAGCAGTTACGCGGGCAGGGGAAGTGGCTACACCTTC.

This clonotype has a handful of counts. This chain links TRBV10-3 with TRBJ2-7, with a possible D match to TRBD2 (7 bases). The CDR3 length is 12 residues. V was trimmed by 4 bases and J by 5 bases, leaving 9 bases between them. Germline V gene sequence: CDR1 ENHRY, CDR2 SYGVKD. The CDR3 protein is CAISAGGHEQYF. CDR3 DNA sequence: TGTGCCATCAGTGCGGGGGGCCACGAGCAGTACTTC.

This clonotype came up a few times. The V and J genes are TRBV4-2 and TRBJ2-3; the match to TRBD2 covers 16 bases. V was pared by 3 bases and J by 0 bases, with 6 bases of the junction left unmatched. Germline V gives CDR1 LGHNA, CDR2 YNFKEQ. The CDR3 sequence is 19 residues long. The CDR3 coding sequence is TGTGCCAGCAGCCAGGGACTAGCGGGGGGGCACCGAAGCACAGATACGCAGTATTTT. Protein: CASSQGLAGGHRSTDTQYF.

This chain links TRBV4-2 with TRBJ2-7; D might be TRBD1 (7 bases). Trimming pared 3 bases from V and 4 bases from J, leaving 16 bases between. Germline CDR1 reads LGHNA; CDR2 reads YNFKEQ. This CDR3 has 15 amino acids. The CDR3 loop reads CASSQEGQQYYEQYF. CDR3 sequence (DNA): TGTGCCAGCAGCCAGGAGGGACAGCAATATTACGAGCAGTACTTC.

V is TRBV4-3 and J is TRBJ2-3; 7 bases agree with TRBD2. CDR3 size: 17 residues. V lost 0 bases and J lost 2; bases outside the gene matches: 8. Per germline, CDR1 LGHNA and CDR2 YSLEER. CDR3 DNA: TGCGCCAGCAGCCAAGAGAGAGCTGGGGGGGACACAGATACGCAGTATTTT. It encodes CASSQERAGGDTDTQYF.

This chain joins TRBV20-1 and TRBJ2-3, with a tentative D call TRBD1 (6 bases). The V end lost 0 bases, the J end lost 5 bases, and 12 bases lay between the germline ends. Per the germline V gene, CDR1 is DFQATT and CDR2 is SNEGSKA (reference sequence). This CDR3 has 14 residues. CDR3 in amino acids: CSARDRTALDTQYF. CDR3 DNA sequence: TGCAGTGCTAGAGACCGGACAGCGTTAGATACGCAGTATTTT.

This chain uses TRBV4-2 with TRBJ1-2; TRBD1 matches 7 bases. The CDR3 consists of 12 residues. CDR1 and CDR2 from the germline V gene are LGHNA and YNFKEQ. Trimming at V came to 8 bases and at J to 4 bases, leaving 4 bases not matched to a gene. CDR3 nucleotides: TGTGCCAGCGCGGGACAGACCTATGGCTACACCTTC. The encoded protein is CASAGQTYGYTF.

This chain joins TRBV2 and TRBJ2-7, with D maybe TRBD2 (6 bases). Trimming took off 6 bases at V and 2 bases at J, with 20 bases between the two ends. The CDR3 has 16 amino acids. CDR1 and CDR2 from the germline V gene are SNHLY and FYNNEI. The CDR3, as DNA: TGTGCCAGCAGGGCCCCACCTAGCGAAAAGACCTACGAGCAGTACTTC. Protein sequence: CASRAPPSEKTYEQYF. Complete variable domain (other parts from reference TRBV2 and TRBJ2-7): EPEVTQTPSHQVTQMGQEVILRCVPISNHLYFYWYRQILGQKVEFLVSFYNNEISEKSEIFDDQFSVERPDGSNFTLKIRSTKLEDSAMYFCASRAPPSEKTYEQYFGPGTRLTVT.

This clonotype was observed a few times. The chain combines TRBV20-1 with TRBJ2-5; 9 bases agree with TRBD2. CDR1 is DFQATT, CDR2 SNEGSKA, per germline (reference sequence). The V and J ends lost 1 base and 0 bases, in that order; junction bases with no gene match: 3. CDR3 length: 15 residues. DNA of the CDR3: TGCAGTGCTAGAGTGGCTAGCGGGGACCAAGAGACCCAGTACTTC. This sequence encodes CSARVASGDQETQYF.

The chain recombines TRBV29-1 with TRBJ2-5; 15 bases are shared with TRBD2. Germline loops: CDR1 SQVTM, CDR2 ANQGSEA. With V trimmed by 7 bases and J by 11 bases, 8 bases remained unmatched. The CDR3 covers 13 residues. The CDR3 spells CSAGLAGGQSQYF. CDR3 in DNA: TGCAGCGCCGGACTAGCGGGGGGGCAATCGCAGTACTTC.

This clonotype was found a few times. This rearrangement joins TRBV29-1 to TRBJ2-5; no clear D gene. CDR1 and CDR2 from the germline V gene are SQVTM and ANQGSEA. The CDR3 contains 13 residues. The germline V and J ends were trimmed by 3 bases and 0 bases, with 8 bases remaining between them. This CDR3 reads CSVDQVYQETQYF. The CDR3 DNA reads TGCAGCGTTGACCAGGTGTACCAAGAGACCCAGTACTTC.

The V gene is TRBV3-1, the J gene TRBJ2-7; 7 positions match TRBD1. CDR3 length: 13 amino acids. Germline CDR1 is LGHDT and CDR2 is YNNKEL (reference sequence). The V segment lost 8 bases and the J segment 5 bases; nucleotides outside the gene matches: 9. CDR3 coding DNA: TGTGCCAGCGGCGGACAGGTGATCCACGAGCAGTACTTC. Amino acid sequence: CASGGQVIHEQYF.

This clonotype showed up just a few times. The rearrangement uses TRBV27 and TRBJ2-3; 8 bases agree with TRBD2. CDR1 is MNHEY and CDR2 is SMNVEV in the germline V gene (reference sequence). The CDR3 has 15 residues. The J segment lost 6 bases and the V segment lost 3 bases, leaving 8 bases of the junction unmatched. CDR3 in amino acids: CASSLARGGRDTQYF. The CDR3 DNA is TGTGCCAGCAGTTTGGCTCGGGGGGGCAGGGATACGCAGTATTTT.

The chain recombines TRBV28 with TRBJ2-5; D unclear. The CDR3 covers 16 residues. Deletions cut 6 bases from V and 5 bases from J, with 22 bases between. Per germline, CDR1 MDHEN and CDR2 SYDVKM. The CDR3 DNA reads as TGTGCCAGCAGATACAAAACGGATCCCACGAGGGAGACCCAGTACTTC. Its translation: CASRYKTDPTRETQYF.

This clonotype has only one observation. CDR3 protein: CASSGRGYDDGYTF. CDR3 DNA: TGTGCCAGCAGCGGAAGGGGCTATGATGATGGCTACACCTTC. The chain employs TRBV6-6 and TRBJ1-2; weak D call: TRBD1 (5 bases). Trimming pared 6 bases from V and 6 bases from J, leaving 17 bases between. This CDR3 is built from 14 residues. Germline loops: CDR1 MNHNY, CDR2 SVGAGI (reference sequence).

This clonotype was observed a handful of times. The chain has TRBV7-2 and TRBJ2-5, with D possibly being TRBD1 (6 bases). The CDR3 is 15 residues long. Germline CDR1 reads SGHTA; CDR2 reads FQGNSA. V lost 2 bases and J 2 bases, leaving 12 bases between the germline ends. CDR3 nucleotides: TGTGCCAGCAGCTTATGGGGGCAGGGACAAGAGACCCAGTACTTC. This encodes CASSLWGQGQETQYF.

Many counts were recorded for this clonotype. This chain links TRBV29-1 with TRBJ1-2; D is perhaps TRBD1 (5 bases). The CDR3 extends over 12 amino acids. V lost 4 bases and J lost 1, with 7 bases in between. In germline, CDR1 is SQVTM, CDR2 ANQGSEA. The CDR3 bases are TGCAGCGTTGGTGACAGTAACTATGGCTACACCTTC. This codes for CSVGDSNYGYTF.

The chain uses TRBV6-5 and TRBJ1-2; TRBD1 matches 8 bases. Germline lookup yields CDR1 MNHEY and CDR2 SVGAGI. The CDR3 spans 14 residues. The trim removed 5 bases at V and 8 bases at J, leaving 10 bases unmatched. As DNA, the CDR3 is TGTGCCAGCAGTGGGGACAGGCTCGTTGAGGGCTACACCTTC. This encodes CASSGDRLVEGYTF.

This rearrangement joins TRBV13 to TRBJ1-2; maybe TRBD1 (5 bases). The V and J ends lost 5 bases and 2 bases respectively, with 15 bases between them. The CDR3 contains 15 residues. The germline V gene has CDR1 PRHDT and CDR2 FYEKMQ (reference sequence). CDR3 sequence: CASSPPDGGNYGYTF. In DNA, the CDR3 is TGTGCCAGCAGCCCTCCGGACGGGGGGAACTATGGCTACACCTTC.

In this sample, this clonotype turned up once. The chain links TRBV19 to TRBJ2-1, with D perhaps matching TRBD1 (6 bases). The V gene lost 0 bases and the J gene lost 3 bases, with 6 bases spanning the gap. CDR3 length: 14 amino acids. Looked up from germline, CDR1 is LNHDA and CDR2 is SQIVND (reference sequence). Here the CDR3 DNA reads TGTGCCAGTAGTATAGAACAGGGCTACAATGAGCAGTTCTTC. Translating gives CASSIEQGYNEQFF.

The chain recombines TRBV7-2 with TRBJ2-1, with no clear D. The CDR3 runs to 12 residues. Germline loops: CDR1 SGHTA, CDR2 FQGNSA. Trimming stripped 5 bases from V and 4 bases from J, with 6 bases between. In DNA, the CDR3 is TGTGCCAGCAGCGCCGCTTACAATGAGCAGTTCTTC. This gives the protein CASSAAYNEQFF.